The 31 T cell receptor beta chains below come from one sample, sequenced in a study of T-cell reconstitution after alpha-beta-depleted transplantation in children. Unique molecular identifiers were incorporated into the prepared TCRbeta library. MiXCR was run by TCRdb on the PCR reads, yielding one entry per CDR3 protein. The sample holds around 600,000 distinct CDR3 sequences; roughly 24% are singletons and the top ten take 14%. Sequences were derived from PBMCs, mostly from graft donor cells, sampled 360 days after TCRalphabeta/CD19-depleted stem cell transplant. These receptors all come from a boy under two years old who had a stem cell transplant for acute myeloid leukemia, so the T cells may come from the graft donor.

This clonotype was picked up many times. The CDR3 reads CATEAGSTDTQYF. The CDR3 nucleotides read TGTGCCACCGAGGCGGGGAGCACAGATACGCAGTATTTT. The chain carries TRBV15 and TRBJ2-3; D is possibly TRBD2 (6 bases). The CDR3 is 13 residues long. The V end was cut by 8 bases, the J end by 0 bases, with 9 bases between. Germline assignment: CDR1 LNHNV and CDR2 YYDKDF (reference sequence).

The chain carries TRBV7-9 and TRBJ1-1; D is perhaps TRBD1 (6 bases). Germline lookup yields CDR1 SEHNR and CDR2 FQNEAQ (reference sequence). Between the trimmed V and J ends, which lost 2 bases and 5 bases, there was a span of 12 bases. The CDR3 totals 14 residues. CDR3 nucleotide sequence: TGTGCCAGCAGCTTAAAGGGGGAAGAGACTGAAGCTTTCTTT. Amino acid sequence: CASSLKGEETEAFF.

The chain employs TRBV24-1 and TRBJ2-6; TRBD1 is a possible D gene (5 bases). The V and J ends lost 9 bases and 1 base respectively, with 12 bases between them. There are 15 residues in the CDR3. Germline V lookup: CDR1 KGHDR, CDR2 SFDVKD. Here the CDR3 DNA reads TGTGCCACCTCAGGGTATCCTTCTGGGGCCAACGTCCTGACTTTC. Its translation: CATSGYPSGANVLTF.

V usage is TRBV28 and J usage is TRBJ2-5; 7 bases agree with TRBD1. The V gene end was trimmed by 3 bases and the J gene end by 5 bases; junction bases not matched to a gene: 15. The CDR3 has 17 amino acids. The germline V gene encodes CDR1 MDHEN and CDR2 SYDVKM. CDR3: CASSFTFGQVGMETQYF. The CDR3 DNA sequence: TGTGCCAGCAGTTTTACTTTTGGACAGGTCGGGATGGAGACCCAGTACTTC.

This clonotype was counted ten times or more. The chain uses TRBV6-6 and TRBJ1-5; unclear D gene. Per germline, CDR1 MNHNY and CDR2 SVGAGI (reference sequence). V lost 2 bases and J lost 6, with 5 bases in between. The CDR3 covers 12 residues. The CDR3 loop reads CASSYRVQPQHF. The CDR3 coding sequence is TGTGCCAGCAGTTACAGGGTTCAGCCCCAGCATTTT.

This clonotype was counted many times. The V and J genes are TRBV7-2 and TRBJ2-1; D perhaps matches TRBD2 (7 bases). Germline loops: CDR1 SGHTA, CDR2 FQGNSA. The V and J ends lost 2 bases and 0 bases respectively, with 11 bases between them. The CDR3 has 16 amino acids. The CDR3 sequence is CASSLSAGASYNEQFF. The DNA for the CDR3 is TGTGCCAGCAGCTTATCGGCGGGGGCCTCCTACAATGAGCAGTTCTTC.

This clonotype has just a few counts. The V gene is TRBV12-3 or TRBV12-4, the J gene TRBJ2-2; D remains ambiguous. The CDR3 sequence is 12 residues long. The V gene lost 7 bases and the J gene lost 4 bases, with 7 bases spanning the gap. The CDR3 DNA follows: TGTGCCAGCACCGTTCGCACCGGGGAGCTGTTTTTT. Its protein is CASTVRTGELFF.

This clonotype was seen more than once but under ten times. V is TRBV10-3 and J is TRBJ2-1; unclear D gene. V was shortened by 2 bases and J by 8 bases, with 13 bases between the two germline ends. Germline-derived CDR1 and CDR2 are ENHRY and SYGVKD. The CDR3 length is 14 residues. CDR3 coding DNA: TGTGCCATCAGTGAGGGTAGTTACGGCGATGAGCAGTTCTTC. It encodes CAISEGSYGDEQFF.

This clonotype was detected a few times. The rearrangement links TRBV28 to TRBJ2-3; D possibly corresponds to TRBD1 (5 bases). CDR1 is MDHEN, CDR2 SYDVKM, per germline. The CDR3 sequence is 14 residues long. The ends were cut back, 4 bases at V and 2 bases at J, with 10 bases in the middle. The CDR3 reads CASSSFRDTDTQYF. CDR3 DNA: TGTGCCAGCAGTTCCTTCAGGGACACAGATACGCAGTATTTT.

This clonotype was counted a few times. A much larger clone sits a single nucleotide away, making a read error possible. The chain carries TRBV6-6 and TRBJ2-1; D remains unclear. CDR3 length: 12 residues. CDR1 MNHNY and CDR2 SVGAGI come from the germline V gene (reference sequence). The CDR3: CASSYSHNEQFF. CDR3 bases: TGTGCCAGCAGTTACTCCCACAATGAGCAGTTCTTC.

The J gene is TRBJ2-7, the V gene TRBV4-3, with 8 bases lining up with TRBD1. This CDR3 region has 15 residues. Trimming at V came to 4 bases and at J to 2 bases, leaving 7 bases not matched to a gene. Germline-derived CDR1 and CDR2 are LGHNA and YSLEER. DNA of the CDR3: TGCGCCAGCAGCCCCGACAGGGGCGCACCCTACGAGCAGTACTTC. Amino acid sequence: CASSPDRGAPYEQYF.

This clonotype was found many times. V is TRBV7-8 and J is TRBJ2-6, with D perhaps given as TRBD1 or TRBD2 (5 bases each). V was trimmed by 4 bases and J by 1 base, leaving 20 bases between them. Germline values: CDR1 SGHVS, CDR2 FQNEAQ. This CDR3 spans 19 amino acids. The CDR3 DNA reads TGTGCCAGCAGCTCTCGTCGGCCGGGGCCAAGATCTGGGGCCAACGTCCTGACTTTC. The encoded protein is CASSSRRPGPRSGANVLTF.

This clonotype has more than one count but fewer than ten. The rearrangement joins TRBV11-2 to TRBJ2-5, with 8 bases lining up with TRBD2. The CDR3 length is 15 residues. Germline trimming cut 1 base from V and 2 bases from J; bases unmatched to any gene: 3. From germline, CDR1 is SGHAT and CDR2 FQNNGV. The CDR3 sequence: CASSLALAGQETQYF. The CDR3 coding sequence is TGTGCCAGCAGCTTAGCCTTAGCGGGACAAGAGACCCAGTACTTC.

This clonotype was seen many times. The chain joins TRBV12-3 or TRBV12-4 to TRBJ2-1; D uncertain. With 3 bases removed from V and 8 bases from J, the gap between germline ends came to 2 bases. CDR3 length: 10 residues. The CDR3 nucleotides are TGTGCCAGCAGTTTCGATGAGCAGTTCTTC. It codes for CASSFDEQFF.

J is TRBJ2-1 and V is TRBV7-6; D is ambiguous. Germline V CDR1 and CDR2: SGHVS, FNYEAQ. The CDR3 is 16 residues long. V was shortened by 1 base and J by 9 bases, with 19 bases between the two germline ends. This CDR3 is CASSLEVGIGSGEQFF. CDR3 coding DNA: TGTGCCAGCAGCTTAGAAGTGGGCATAGGATCTGGTGAGCAGTTCTTC.

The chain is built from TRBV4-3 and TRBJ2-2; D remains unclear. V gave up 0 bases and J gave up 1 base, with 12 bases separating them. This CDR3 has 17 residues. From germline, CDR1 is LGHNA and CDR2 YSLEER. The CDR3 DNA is TGCGCCAGCAGCCAAGAATTGTTAGTGTGGAACACCGGGGAGCTGTTTTTT. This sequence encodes CASSQELLVWNTGELFF.

In DNA, the CDR3 is TGCAGCTCAACACCTAGTCGTCATGAGCAGTTCTTC. Encoded protein: CSSTPSRHEQFF. The chain employs TRBV20-1 and TRBJ2-1, with D unclear. The CDR3 runs to 12 residues. In germline, CDR1 is DFQATT, CDR2 SNEGSKA (reference sequence).

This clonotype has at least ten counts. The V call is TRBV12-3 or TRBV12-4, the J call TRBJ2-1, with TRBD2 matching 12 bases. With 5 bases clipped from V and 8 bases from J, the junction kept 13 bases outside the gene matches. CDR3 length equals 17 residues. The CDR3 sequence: CASSRPPWPSGGDEQFF. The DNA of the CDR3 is TGTGCCAGCAGTCGCCCACCTTGGCCTAGCGGGGGGGATGAGCAGTTCTTC.

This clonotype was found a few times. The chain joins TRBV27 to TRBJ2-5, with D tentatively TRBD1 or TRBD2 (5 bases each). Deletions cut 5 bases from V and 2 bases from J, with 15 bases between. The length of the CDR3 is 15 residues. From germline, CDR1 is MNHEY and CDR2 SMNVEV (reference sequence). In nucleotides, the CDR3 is TGTGCCAGCAGTATCCTCGGGACGGCACAAGAGACCCAGTACTTC. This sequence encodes CASSILGTAQETQYF.

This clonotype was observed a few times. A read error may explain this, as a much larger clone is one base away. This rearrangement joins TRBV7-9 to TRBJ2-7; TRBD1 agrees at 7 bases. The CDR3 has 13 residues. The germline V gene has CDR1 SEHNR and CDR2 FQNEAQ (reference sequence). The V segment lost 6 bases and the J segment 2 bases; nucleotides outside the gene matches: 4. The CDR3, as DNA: TGTGCCAGCAGGTCCGGGACAGCCTACGAGCAGTACTTC. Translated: CASRSGTAYEQYF.

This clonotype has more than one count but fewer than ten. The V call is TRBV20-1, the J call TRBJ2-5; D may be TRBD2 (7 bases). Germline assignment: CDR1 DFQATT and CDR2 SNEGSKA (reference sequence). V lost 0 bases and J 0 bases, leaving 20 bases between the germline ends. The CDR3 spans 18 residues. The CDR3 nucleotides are TGCAGTGCTAGAGATTTTAGGGGGGGCGGCGGGTACCAAGAGACCCAGTACTTC. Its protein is CSARDFRGGGGYQETQYF.

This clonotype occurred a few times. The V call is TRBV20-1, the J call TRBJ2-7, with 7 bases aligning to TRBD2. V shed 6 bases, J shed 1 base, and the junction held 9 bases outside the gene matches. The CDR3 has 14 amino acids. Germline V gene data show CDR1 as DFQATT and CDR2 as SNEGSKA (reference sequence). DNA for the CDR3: TGCAGTGCCATCGGGTGGGGGGGATCCTACGAGCAGTACTTC. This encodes CSAIGWGGSYEQYF.

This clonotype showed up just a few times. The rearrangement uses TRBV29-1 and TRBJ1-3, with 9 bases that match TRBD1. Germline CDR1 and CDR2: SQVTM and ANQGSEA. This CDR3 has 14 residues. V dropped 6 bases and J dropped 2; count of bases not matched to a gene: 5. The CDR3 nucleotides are TGCAGCGTCGACGGGACAGGGACTGGAAACACCATATATTTT. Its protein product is CSVDGTGTGNTIYF.

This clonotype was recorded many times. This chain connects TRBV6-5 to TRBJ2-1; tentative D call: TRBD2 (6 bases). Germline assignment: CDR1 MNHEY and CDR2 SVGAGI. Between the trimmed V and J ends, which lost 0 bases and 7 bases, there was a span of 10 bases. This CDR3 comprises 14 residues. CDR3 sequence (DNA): TGTGCCAGCAGTTACTCCCCAGGGAGGAATGAGCAGTTCTTC. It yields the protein CASSYSPGRNEQFF.

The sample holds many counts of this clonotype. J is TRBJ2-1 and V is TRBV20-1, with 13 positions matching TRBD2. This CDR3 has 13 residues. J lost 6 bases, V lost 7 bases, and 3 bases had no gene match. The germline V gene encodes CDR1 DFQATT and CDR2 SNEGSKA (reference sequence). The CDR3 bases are TGCAGTGTCCGGACTAGCGGGGGCAATGAGCAGTTCTTC. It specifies CSVRTSGGNEQFF.

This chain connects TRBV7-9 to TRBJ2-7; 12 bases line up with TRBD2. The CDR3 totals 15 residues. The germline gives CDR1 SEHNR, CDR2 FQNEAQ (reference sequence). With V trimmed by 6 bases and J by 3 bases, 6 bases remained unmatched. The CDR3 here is CASRSGLAGFYEQYF. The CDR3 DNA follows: TGTGCCAGCAGATCGGGACTAGCGGGTTTCTACGAGCAGTACTTC.

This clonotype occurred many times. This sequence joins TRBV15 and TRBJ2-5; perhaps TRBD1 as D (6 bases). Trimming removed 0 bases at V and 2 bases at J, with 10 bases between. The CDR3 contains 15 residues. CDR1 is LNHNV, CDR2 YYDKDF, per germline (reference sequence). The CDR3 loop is CATSRDRTAQETQYF. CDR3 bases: TGTGCCACCAGCAGAGATCGGACAGCACAAGAGACCCAGTACTTC.

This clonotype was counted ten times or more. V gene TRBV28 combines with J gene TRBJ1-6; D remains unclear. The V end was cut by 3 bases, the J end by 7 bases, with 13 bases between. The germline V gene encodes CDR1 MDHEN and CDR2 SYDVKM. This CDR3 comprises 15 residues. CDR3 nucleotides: TGTGCCAGCAGTTTTCAGCGACCCTCCAATTCACCCCTCCACTTT. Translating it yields CASSFQRPSNSPLHF.

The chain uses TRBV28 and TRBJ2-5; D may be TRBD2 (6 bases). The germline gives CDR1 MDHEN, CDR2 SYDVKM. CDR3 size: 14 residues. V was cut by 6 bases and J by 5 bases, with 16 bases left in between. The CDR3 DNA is TGTGCCAGCAGCACCTCGACTAGACGGGAGACCCAGTACTTC. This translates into CASSTSTRRETQYF.

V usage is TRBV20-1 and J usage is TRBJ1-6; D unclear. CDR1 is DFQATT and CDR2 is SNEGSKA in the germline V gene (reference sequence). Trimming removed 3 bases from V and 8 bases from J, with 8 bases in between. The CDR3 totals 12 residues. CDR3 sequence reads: CSARAGDSPLHF. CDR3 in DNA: TGCAGTGCTAGGGCAGGAGATTCACCCCTCCACTTT.

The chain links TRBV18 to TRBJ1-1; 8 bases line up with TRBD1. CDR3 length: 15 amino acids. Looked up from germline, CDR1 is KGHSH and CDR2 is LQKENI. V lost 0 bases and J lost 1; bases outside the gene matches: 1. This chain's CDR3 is CASSPPDRGNTEAFF. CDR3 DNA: TGTGCCAGCTCACCACCCGACAGGGGGAACACTGAAGCTTTCTTT.